This TCR beta chain emerged from a study of blood T cell repertoires in COVID-19. For the study at large: Sites in the United States, Italy and Spain provided acute and convalescent COVID-19 samples. Nucleic acid was either cDNA or gDNA, and it came from T cells, B-cell-depleted T cells, or PBMCs.

Germline CDR1 is MGHRA and CDR2 is YSYEKL. The CDR3 is made up of 16 amino acids. Trimming took off 3 bases at V and 0 bases at J, with 14 bases between the two ends. In the authors' methods: For nucleated cells, counts were estimated from reference gene primer amplification. This table comes from immunoSEQ multiplex PCR, and its TCRdb copy is limited to in-frame clones, with some not included. Clone size and the V and J calls come from that table; the DNA yielded D and trimming. The sample lists under 300,000 clones; around 82% were seen once. Specimen: peripheral blood. The sequence derives from an elderly man with acute or convalescent COVID-19. The chain recombines TRBV4-1 with TRBJ1-2; D is possibly TRBD1 (6 bases). The CDR3 spells CASSQTDRRTNYGYTF. The DNA of the CDR3 is TGCGCCAGCAGCCAGACAGACAGGAGAACTAACTATGGCTACACCTTC.